These 27 T cell receptor beta chains came from one sample sequenced in a study of patients and donors after allogeneic stem cell transplantation. A single record per CDR3 protein comes from TCRdb applying MiXCR to the RT-PCR reads. The table records 150,000 to 200,000 distinct CDR3 sequences, 24% of them present only once. The sequenced sample was blood, either unsorted or a sorted T cell fraction (not recorded which). These TCRs come from a human donor who was either an allogeneic HSCT recipient or a stem cell or donor lymphocyte infusion donor (not recorded which). It is not recorded whose cells these are; they may come from a transplant donor.

Only a few counts were recorded for this clonotype. This chain links TRBV27 with TRBJ1-1; D is unclear. V lost 3 bases and J lost 3, with 8 bases in between. This CDR3 has 13 residues. Looked up from germline, CDR1 is MNHEY and CDR2 is SMNVEV (reference sequence). The CDR3 reads CASSFAGYTEAFF. The DNA for the CDR3 is TGTGCCAGCAGTTTTGCGGGCTACACTGAAGCTTTCTTT.

This clonotype was detected only a few times. This chain connects TRBV29-1 to TRBJ1-1; maybe TRBD1 (5 bases). The CDR3 is made up of 14 amino acids. Per the germline V gene, CDR1 is SQVTM and CDR2 is ANQGSEA. The ends were cut back, 2 bases at V and 4 bases at J, with 14 bases in the middle. The CDR3 bases are TGCAGCGTTGAATCCGCGCGTGGGACCACTGAAGCTTTCTTT. Its translation is CSVESARGTTEAFF.

This clonotype was recorded a few times. The rearrangement joins TRBV5-1 to TRBJ2-2; perhaps TRBD1 as D (6 bases). The CDR3 runs 15 residues. V lost 2 bases to trimming and J lost 1 base, with 9 bases between them. In germline, CDR1 is SGHRS, CDR2 YFSETQ. DNA of the CDR3: TGCGCCAGCAGCTTAGGACAGTTGAACACCGGGGAGCTGTTTTTT. It yields the protein CASSLGQLNTGELFF.

The sample holds a few counts of this clonotype. The chain has TRBV10-3 and TRBJ2-7; 11 nucleotides match TRBD1. Germline CDR1 ENHRY, CDR2 SYGVKD. J gave up 5 bases and V 1 base, and 10 bases lay outside the gene matches. The CDR3 totals 17 residues. The CDR3 sequence is CAISEFHIGQGAHEQYF. Here the CDR3 DNA reads TGTGCCATCAGTGAGTTCCATATCGGACAGGGGGCCCACGAGCAGTACTTC.

The rearrangement links TRBV6-2 or TRBV6-3 to TRBJ2-1; D perhaps matches TRBD2 (7 bases). With 8 bases removed from V and 4 bases from J, the gap between germline ends came to 18 bases. The CDR3 is 15 amino acids. Germline V lookup: CDR1 MNHEY, CDR2 SVGEGT. The CDR3 here is CASPNREGRYNEQFF. As DNA, the CDR3 is TGTGCCAGCCCAAACAGGGAGGGACGGTACAATGAGCAGTTCTTC.

This clonotype was recorded a few times. The chain joins TRBV4-1 to TRBJ1-6; D gene uncertain. This CDR3 has 15 residues. Germline CDR1 and CDR2: MGHRA and YSYEKL. The V end lost 0 bases, the J end lost 9 bases, and 12 bases lay between the germline ends. The DNA of the CDR3 is TGCGCCAGCAGCCAAGATTCCAGGTTTGGTTCACCCCTCCACTTT. Its protein product is CASSQDSRFGSPLHF.

This chain joins TRBV7-6 and TRBJ2-3; 11 bases map to TRBD1. The V and J ends lost 6 bases and 0 bases, in that order; junction bases with no gene match: 8. This CDR3 contains 17 residues. CDR1 and CDR2 from the germline V gene are SGHVS and FNYEAQ. The chain's CDR3 is CASRQHGQGASTDTQYF. The CDR3 DNA follows: TGTGCCAGCAGACAACATGGACAGGGGGCTAGCACAGATACGCAGTATTTT.

This clonotype came up a few times. The chain recombines TRBV20-1 with TRBJ2-5; 8 bases align to TRBD2. CDR3 length: 13 amino acids. CDR1 and CDR2 (germline): DFQATT, SNEGSKA (reference sequence). V lost 6 bases, J lost 5 bases, and 8 bases stayed unmatched. CDR3 sequence (DNA): TGCAGTGCCAATCCGGGACTAGGGGAGACCCAGTACTTC. This translates into CSANPGLGETQYF.

CDR3: CASSQDPRDLGWQPQHF. CDR3 sequence (DNA): TGTGCCAGCAGCCAAGATCCCCGGGATCTGGGGTGGCAGCCCCAGCATTTT. The chain joins TRBV3-1 to TRBJ1-5, with D uncertain. The V end lost 0 bases, the J end lost 7 bases, and 19 bases lay between the germline ends. Germline V lookup: CDR1 LGHDT, CDR2 YNNKEL (reference sequence). CDR3 length equals 17 residues.

The genes are TRBV5-5 and TRBJ2-4, with D uncertain. CDR3 length equals 18 residues. The germline CDR1 and CDR2 sequences are SGHKS and YYEKEE (reference sequence). V was cut by 0 bases and J by 4 bases, with 20 bases left in between. CDR3 amino acids: CASSLATGPLRAKNIQYF. The DNA of the CDR3 is TGTGCCAGCAGCTTGGCCACCGGTCCCCTTCGTGCTAAAAACATTCAGTACTTC. Together with reference TRBV5-5 and TRBJ2-4, the CDR3 gives the full variable domain: DAGVTQSPTHLIKTRGQQVTLRCSPISGHKSVSWYQQVLGQGPQFIFQYYEKEERGRGNFPDRFSARQFPNYSSELNVNALLLGDSALYLCASSLATGPLRAKNIQYFGAGTRLSVL.

The chain recombines TRBV2 with TRBJ1-1, with 7 bases fitting TRBD1. Germline-derived CDR1 and CDR2 are SNHLY and FYNNEI. The CDR3 has 14 amino acids. After removal of 7 bases from V and 1 base from J, the junction contained 6 bases not matched to a gene. CDR3 in DNA: TGTGCCAGCATCCAACAGGGGCAGAACACTGAAGCTTTCTTT. Its protein product is CASIQQGQNTEAFF.

This chain connects TRBV7-9 to TRBJ2-7; no clear D. CDR1 and CDR2 (germline): SEHNR, FQNEAQ (reference sequence). CDR3 length equals 11 residues. V lost 7 bases and J lost 6, with 10 bases in between. The CDR3 sequence: CASMKEGEQYF. DNA of the CDR3: TGTGCCAGCATGAAGGAAGGCGAGCAGTACTTC.

This chain links TRBV11-2 with TRBJ2-3; 7 bases fit TRBD2. The CDR3 totals 12 residues. With V trimmed by 5 bases and J by 14 bases, 10 bases remained unmatched. Germline values: CDR1 SGHAT, CDR2 FQNNGV. CDR3 in DNA: TGTGCCAGCAGCCTGGGAGCGGGGTTCCTGTATTTT. Its protein is CASSLGAGFLYF. The full variable domain, rest sourced from reference TRBV11-2 and TRBJ2-3, is EAGVAQSPRYKIIEKRQSVAFWCNPISGHATLYWYQQILGQGPKLLIQFQNNGVVDDSQLPKDRFSAERLKGVDSTLKIQPAKLEDSAVYLCASSLGAGFLYFGPGTRLTVL.

The chain has TRBV7-2 and TRBJ2-5; D uncertain. The CDR3 consists of 13 residues. The germline V gene encodes CDR1 SGHTA and CDR2 FQGNSA. V lost 2 bases and J lost 4, with 8 bases in between. The CDR3 DNA sequence: TGTGCCAGCAGCTTACTACAGATAGAGACCCAGTACTTC. Amino acids: CASSLLQIETQYF.

There are a few counts of this clonotype. The chain joins TRBV9 to TRBJ1-2, with TRBD1 matching 7 bases. Germline V lookup: CDR1 SGDLS, CDR2 YYNGEE. V shed 3 bases, J shed 5 bases, and the junction held 7 bases outside the gene matches. This CDR3 contains 14 residues. This CDR3 reads CASSEGQSKYGYTF. The CDR3 DNA reads TGTGCCAGCAGCGAGGGACAGAGCAAGTATGGCTACACCTTC. The full variable domain, rest sourced from reference TRBV9 and TRBJ1-2, is DSGVTQTPKHLITATGQRVTLRCSPRSGDLSVYWYQQSLDQGLQFLIQYYNGEERAKGNILERFSAQQFPDLHSELNLSSLELGDSALYFCASSEGQSKYGYTFGSGTRLTVV.

The gene calls are TRBV20-1 and TRBJ2-4; 9 bases fit TRBD1. The CDR3 covers 12 residues. Germline V gene lookup returns CDR1 DFQATT and CDR2 SNEGSKA (reference sequence). V shed 5 bases, J shed 7 bases, and the junction held 3 bases outside the gene matches. The CDR3 spells CSAGQGSNIQYF. The CDR3 DNA reads as TGCAGTGCTGGACAGGGGTCGAACATTCAGTACTTC.

This clonotype turned up a few times. V and J are TRBV29-1 and TRBJ2-1, with D tentatively TRBD2 (6 bases). The length of the CDR3 is 16 residues. Germline CDR1 is SQVTM and CDR2 is ANQGSEA. The germline V and J ends were trimmed by 2 bases and 5 bases, with 19 bases remaining between them. The CDR3, as DNA: TGCAGCGTTGAAAGGGACTGGGTATACCCTCACAATGAGCAGTTCTTC. This gives the protein CSVERDWVYPHNEQFF.

This clonotype was counted a few times. The CDR3 sequence: CSAQGSNQPQHF. As DNA, the CDR3 is TGCAGTGCTCAGGGGAGCAATCAGCCCCAGCATTTT. This rearrangement joins TRBV20-1 to TRBJ1-5; a weak D match, TRBD1 (6 bases). From germline, CDR1 is DFQATT and CDR2 SNEGSKA (reference sequence). The CDR3 runs to 12 residues. V lost 5 bases to trimming and J lost 1 base, with 6 bases between them.

The V and J genes are TRBV15 and TRBJ2-7; 9 bases line up with TRBD2. The CDR3 consists of 16 residues. Germline V gene data show CDR1 as LNHNV and CDR2 as YYDKDF (reference sequence). V shed 1 base and J 2 bases; nucleotides not matched to a gene: 6. The CDR3 nucleotides are TGTGCCACCAGCAGAGGGGGGCGGGAGGGCACCTACGAGCAGTACTTC. The encoded protein is CATSRGGREGTYEQYF.

This clonotype was picked up many times. Here the CDR3 DNA reads TGTGCCAGCAGCTTAACAGGGATGAACACTGAAGCTTTCTTT. Residues: CASSLTGMNTEAFF. The rearrangement links TRBV7-3 to TRBJ1-1; no clear D. Deletions cut 0 bases from V and 0 bases from J, with 5 bases between. The CDR3 has 14 amino acids. CDR1 and CDR2 (germline): SGHTA, FQGTGA.

The chain combines TRBV5-1 with TRBJ1-2, with a tentative D call TRBD1 (5 bases). V lost 3 bases to trimming and J lost 4 bases, with 22 bases between them. Germline CDR1 and CDR2: SGHRS and YFSETQ. CDR3 length equals 17 residues. The CDR3 protein is CASSSMKTPTEVYGYTF. The DNA for the CDR3 is TGCGCCAGCAGCTCAATGAAAACACCGACAGAGGTCTATGGCTACACCTTC. Variable domain in full (rest from reference TRBV5-1 and TRBJ1-2): KAGVTQTPRYLIKTRGQQVTLSCSPISGHRSVSWYQQTPGQGLQFLFEYFSETQRNKGNFPGRFSGRQFSNSRSEMNVSTLELGDSALYLCASSSMKTPTEVYGYTFGSGTRLTVV.

This chain links TRBV5-1 with TRBJ2-3; no firm D call. There are 15 residues in the CDR3. Per germline, CDR1 SGHRS and CDR2 YFSETQ. Trimming took off 0 bases at V and 0 bases at J, with 8 bases between the two ends. CDR3 amino acids: CASSLGATSTDTQYF. CDR3 DNA sequence: TGCGCCAGCAGCTTGGGTGCAACTAGCACAGATACGCAGTATTTT.

The chain employs TRBV10-3 and TRBJ1-6, with a weak D call TRBD1 (6 bases). Germline loops: CDR1 ENHRY, CDR2 SYGVKD. Trimming removed 3 bases at V and 7 bases at J, with 10 bases between. This CDR3 comprises 14 residues. In nucleotides, the CDR3 is TGTGCCATCAGTGAAGAGGGGGGAAATTCACCCCTCCACTTT. Encoded protein: CAISEEGGNSPLHF.

This clonotype occurred a few times. The genes are TRBV14 and TRBJ2-2; D remains unclear. Trimming pared 4 bases from V and 4 bases from J, leaving 28 bases between. There are 20 residues in the CDR3. Germline V gene lookup returns CDR1 SGHDN and CDR2 FVKESK. CDR3 bases: TGTGCCAGCAGCCCGAAAAGGTCGCGAGGTGGTATTTTTGGCACCGGGGAGCTGTTTTTT. Translation gives CASSPKRSRGGIFGTGELFF.

This clonotype has more than one count but fewer than ten. The chain links TRBV12-3 or TRBV12-4 to TRBJ1-5; D gene unclear. Trimming shortened V by 6 bases and J by 9 bases, and 15 bases separated the two germline ends. This CDR3 spans 13 amino acids. CDR3 sequence (DNA): TGTGCCAGCAGCCCCACTTGGCCCGGGCCCCAGCATTTT. This translates into CASSPTWPGPQHF.

This clonotype was seen a handful of times. Compared with germline, one end of the junction differs, possibly owing to a read error. J is TRBJ2-3 and V is TRBV7-7, with D possibly matching TRBD1 (5 bases). Germline V gene lookup returns CDR1 SSHAT and CDR2 FNYEAQ (reference sequence). This CDR3 spans 14 amino acids. The CDR3 nucleotides are TGTGCTAGCAGCCAAGGACAAGGCACAGATACGCAGTATTTT. It specifies CASSQGQGTDTQYF. Based on the CDR3 plus reference TRBV7-7 and TRBJ2-3, the full variable domain is GAGVSQSPRYKVTKRGQDVTLRCDPISSHATLYWYQQALGQGPEFLTYFNYEAQPDKSGLPSDRFSAERPEGSISTLTIQRTEQRDSAMYRCASSQGQGTDTQYFGPGTRLTVL.

This clonotype has more than one count but fewer than ten. The V and J genes are TRBV11-2 and TRBJ2-5; D may be TRBD1 or TRBD2 (5 bases each). V was trimmed by 0 bases and J by 5 bases, leaving 16 bases between them. This CDR3 contains 16 residues. CDR1 and CDR2 (germline): SGHAT, FQNNGV. This CDR3 reads CASSLDGRDRKETQYF. CDR3 coding DNA: TGTGCCAGCAGCTTAGATGGTCGGGACCGCAAGGAGACCCAGTACTTC.